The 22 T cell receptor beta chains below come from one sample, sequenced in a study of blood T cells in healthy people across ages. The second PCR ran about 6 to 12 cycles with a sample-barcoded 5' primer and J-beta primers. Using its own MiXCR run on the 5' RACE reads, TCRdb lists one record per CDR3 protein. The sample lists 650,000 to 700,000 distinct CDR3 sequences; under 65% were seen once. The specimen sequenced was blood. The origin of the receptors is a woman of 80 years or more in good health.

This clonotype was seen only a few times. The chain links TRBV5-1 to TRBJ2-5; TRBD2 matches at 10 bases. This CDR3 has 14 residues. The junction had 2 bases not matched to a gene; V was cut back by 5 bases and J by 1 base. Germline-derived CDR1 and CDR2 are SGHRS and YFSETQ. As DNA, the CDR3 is TGCGCCAGCAGACGGACTAGCGGCCAAGAGACCCAGTACTTC. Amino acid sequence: CASRRTSGQETQYF. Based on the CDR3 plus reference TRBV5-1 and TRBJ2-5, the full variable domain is KAGVTQTPRYLIKTRGQQVTLSCSPISGHRSVSWYQQTPGQGLQFLFEYFSETQRNKGNFPGRFSGRQFSNSRSEMNVSTLELGDSALYLCASRRTSGQETQYFGPGTRLLVL.

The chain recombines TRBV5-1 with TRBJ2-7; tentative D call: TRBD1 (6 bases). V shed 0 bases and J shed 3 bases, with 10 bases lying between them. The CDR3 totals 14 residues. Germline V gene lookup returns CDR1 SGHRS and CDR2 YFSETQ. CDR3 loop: CASSLDRDDYEQYF. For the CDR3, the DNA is TGCGCCAGCAGCTTGGACAGGGATGACTACGAGCAGTACTTC.

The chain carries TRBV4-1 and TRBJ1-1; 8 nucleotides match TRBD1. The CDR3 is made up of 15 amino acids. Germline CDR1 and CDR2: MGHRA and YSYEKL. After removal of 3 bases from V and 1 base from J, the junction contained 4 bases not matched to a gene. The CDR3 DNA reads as TGCGCCAGCAGCCATTTGACAGGGGCGAACACTGAAGCTTTCTTT. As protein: CASSHLTGANTEAFF.

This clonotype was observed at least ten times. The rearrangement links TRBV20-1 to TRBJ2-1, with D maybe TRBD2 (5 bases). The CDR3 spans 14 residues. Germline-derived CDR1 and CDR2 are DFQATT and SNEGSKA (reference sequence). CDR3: CSPLAGGSYNEQFF. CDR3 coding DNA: TGCAGCCCCCTAGCTGGCGGCTCCTACAATGAGCAGTTCTTC.

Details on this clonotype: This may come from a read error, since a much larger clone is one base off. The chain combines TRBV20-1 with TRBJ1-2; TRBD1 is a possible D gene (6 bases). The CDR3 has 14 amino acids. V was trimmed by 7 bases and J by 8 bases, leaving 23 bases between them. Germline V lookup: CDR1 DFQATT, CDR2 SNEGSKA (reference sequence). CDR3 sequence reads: CSVPVMGGAEGYTF. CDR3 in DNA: TGCAGTGTGCCCGTCATGGGGGGCGCTGAGGGCTACACCTTC.

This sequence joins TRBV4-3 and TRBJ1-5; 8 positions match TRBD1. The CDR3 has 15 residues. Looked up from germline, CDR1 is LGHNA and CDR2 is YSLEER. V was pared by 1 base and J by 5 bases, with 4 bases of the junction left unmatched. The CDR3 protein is CASSQAGGVDQPQHF. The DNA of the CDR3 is TGCGCCAGCAGCCAAGCAGGGGGCGTCGATCAGCCCCAGCATTTT.

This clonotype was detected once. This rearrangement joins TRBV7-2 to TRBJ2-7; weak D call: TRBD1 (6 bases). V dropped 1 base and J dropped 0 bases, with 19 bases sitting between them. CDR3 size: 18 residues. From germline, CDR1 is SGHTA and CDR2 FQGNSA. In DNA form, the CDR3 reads TGTGCCAGCAGCTTAGGGTTAAACAGGGTAGCCGTCTCCTACGAGCAGTACTTC. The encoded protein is CASSLGLNRVAVSYEQYF. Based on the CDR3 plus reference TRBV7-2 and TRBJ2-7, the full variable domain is GAGVSQSPSNKVTEKGKDVELRCDPISGHTALYWYRQSLGQGLEFLIYFQGNSAPDKSGLPSDRFSAERTGGSVSTLTIQRTQQEDSAVYLCASSLGLNRVAVSYEQYFGPGTRLTVT.

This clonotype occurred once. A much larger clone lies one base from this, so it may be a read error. CDR3 DNA sequence: TGTGCCAGCTCACCCATAGCGGGAGTAGGCGATGAGCAGTTCTTC. Amino acids: CASSPIAGVGDEQFF. This rearrangement joins TRBV18 to TRBJ2-1; 9 bases fit TRBD2. The CDR3 is made up of 15 amino acids. Germline trimming cut 3 bases from V and 8 bases from J; bases unmatched to any gene: 8. Per germline, CDR1 KGHSH and CDR2 LQKENI.

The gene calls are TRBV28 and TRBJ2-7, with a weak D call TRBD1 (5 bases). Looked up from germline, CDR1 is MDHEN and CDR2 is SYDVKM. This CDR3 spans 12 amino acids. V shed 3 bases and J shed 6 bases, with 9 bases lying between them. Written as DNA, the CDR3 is TGTGCCAGCAGTTTTTTCAGGGCCGAGCAGTACTTC. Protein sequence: CASSFFRAEQYF.

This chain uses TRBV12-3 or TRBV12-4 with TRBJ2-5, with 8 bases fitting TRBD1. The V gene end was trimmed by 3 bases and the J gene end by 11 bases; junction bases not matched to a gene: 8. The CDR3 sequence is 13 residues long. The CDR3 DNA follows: TGTGCCAGCAGTTTTGGGACAGGCAATGAGCAGTACTTC. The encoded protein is CASSFGTGNEQYF.

The CDR3 sequence is CSARGGRGHYEQFF. In DNA form, the CDR3 reads TGCAGTGCAAGGGGGGGCAGGGGGCACTACGAGCAGTTCTTC. J is TRBJ2-1 and V is TRBV20-1; D may be TRBD1 (8 bases). The CDR3 spans 14 residues. Trimming left V 6 bases short and J 10 bases short, with 22 bases between. From germline, CDR1 is DFQATT and CDR2 SNEGSKA (reference sequence).

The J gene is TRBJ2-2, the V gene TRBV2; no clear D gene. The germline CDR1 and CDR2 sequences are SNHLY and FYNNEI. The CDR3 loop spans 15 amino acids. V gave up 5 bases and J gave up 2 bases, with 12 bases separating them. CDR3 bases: TGTGCCAGCAGTCAGGAAAGAATTAACACCGGGGAGCTGTTTTTT. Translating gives CASSQERINTGELFF.

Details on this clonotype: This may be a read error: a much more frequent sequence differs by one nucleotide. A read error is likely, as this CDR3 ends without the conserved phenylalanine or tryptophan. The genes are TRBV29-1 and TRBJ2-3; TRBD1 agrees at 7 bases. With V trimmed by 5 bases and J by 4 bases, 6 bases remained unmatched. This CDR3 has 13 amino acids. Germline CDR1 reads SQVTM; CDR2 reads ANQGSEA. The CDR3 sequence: CSVQGVLADTQYC. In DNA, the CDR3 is TGCAGCGTTCAGGGGGTGTTGGCAGATACGCAGTATTGT.

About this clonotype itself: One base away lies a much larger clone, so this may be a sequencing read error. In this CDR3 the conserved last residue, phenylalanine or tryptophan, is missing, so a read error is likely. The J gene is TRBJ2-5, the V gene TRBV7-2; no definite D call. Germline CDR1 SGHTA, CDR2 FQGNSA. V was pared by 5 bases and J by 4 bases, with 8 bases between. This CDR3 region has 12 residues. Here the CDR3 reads CASSPYGETQYS. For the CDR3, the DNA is TGTGCCAGCAGCCCCTATGGAGAGACCCAGTACTCC.

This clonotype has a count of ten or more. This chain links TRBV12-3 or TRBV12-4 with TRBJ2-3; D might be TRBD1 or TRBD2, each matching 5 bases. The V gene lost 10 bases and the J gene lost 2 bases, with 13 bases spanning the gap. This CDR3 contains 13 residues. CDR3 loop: CATGADDTDTQYF. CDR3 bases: TGTGCCACCGGGGCAGACGACACAGATACGCAGTATTTT.

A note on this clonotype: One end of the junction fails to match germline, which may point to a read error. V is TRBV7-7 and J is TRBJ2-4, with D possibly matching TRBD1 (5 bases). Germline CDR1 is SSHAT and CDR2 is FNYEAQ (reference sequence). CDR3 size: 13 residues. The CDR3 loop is CASSLDRQSQQYF. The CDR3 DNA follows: TGTGCTAGCAGCTTAGACAGACAGTCCCAGCAGTACTTC.

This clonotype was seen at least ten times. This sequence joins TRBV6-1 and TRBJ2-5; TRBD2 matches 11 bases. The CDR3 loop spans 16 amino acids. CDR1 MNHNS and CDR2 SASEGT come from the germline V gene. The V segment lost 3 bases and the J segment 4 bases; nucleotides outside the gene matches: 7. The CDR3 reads CASSDGTSGRPETQYF. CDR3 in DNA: TGTGCCAGCAGTGACGGGACTAGCGGCCGACCAGAGACCCAGTACTTC.

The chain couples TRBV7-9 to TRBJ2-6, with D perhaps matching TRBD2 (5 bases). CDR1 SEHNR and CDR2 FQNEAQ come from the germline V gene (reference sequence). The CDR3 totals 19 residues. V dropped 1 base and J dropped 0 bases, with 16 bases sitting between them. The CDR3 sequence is CASSLGVGLLGSGANVLTF. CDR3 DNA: TGTGCCAGCAGCTTAGGAGTTGGTCTACTAGGCTCTGGGGCCAACGTCCTGACTTTC.

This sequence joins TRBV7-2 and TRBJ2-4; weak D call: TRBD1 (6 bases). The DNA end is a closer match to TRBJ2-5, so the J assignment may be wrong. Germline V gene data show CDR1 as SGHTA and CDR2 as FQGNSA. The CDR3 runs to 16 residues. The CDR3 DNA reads TGTGCCAGCAGCTTGGGCCAGAGGGGGTACCAAGAGACCCAGTACTTC. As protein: CASSLGQRGYQETQYF.

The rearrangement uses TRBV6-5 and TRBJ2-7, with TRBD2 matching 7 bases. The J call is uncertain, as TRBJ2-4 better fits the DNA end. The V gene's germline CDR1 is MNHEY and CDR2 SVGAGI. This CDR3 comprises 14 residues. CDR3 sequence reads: CASSYVTSRNIQYF. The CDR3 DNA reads TGTGCCAGCAGTTACGTGACTAGCCGCAACATTCAGTACTTC.

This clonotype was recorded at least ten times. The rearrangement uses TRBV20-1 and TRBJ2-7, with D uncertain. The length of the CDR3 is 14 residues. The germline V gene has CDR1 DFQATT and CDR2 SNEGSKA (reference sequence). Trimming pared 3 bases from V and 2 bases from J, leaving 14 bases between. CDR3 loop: CSASRRSKTYEQYF. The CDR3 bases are TGCAGTGCTAGCCGACGGTCTAAAACCTACGAGCAGTACTTC.

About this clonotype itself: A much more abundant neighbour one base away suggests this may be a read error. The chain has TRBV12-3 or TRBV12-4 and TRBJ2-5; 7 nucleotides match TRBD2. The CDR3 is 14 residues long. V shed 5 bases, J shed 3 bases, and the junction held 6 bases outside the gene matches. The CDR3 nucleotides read TGTGCCAGCAGTGTAGGAGCGGGGAAAGAGACCCAGTACTTC. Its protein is CASSVGAGKETQYF.